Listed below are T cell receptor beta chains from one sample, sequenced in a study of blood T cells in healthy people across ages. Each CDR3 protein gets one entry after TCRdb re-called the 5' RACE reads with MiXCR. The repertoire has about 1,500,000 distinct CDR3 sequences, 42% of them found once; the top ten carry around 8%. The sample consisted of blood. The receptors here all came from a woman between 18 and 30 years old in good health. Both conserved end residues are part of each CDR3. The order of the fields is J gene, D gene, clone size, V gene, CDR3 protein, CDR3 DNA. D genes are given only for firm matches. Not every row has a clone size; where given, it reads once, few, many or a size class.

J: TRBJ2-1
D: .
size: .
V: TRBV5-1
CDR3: CASSLAGVSNEQFF
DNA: TGCGCCAGCAGCTTGGCCGGGGTTTCTAATGAGCAGTTCTTC

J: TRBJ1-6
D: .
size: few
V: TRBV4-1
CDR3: CASSQSPGMVSPLHF
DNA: TGCGCCAGCAGCCAATCCCCTGGCATGGTTTCACCCCTCCACTTT

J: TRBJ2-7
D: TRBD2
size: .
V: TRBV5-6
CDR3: CASSSVLGLAGGPREQYF
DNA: TGTGCCAGCAGCTCCGTTTTGGGACTAGCGGGAGGGCCGCGGGAGCAGTACTTC

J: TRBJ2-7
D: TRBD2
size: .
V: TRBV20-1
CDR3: CSARDELAALSIVQYF
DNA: TGCAGTGCTAGAGACGAGCTAGCGGCGCTCAGTATTGTGCAGTACTTC

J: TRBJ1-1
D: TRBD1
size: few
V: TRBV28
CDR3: CASRRQGLGTEAFF
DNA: TGTGCCAGCAGAAGACAGGGGTTGGGCACTGAAGCTTTCTTT

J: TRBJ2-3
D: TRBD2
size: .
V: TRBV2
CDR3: CASSDLAVKGSDTQYF
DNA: TGTGCCAGCAGTGATCTAGCGGTTAAGGGCTCAGATACGCAGTATTTT

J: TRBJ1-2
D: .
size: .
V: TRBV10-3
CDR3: CAISLKGGINYGYTF
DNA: TGTGCCATCAGTCTAAAGGGGGGAATTAACTATGGCTACACCTTC

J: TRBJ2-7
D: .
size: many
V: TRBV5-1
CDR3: CASSWGPSYEQYF
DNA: TGCGCCAGCAGCTGGGGACCCTCCTACGAGCAGTACTTC

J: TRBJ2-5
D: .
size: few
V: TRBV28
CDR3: CASSLSGGTVQETQYF
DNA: TGTGCCAGCAGTTTATCTGGCGGAACGGTCCAAGAGACCCAGTACTTC

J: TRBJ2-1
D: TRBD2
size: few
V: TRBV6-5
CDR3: CASSFGLAGRSSYNEQFF
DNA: TGTGCCAGCAGTTTTGGACTAGCGGGGCGAAGCTCCTACAATGAGCAGTTCTTC

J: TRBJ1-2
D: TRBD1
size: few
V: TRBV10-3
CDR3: CAISGLDRSNYGYTF
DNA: TGTGCCATCAGTGGGTTGGACAGGTCTAACTATGGCTACACCTTC

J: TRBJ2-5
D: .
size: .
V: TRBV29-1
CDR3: CSALGPAARNEQYF
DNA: TGCAGCGCCCTGGGACCAGCGGCTAGGAATGAGCAGTACTTC

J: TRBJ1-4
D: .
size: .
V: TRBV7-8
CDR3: CASSPYQVKEEKLFF
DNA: TGTGCCAGCAGCCCGTATCAGGTGAAAGAGGAAAAACTGTTTTTT

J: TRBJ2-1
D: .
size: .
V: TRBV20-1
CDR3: CSATQGYNEQFF
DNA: TGCAGTGCTACACAGGGCTACAATGAGCAGTTCTTC

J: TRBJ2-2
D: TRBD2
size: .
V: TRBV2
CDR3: CASSVLAGLGATGELFF
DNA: TGTGCCAGCAGTGTTCTAGCGGGCCTAGGGGCCACCGGGGAGCTGTTTTTT

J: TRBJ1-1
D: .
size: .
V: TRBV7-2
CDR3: CASSPWGGDFGGNTEAFF
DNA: TGTGCCAGCAGCCCCTGGGGGGGCGACTTTGGCGGGAACACTGAAGCTTTCTTT

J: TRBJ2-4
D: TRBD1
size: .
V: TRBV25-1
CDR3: CASSDLTGAQDIQYF
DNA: TGTGCCAGCAGTGATTTAACAGGGGCCCAGGACATTCAGTACTTC

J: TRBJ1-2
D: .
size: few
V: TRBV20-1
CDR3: CSARIGTQPYGYTF
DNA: TGCAGTGCTAGAATTGGAACACAGCCGTATGGCTACACCTTC

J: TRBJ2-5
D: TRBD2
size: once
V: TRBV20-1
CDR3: CSARGTSGERTQYF
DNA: TGCAGTGCTAGAGGGACTAGTGGGGAAAGGACCCAGTACTTC

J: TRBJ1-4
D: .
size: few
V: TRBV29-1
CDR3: CSVEGAGGEKLFF
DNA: TGCAGCGTTGAAGGAGCTGGGGGGGAAAAACTGTTTTTT

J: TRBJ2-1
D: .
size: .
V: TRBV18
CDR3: CASSPPGGQANEQFF
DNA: TGTGCCAGCTCACCACCGGGAGGACAGGCCAATGAGCAGTTCTTC

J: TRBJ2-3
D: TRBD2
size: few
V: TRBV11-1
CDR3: CASSGRTSGSTDTQYF
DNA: TGTGCCAGCAGCGGACGAACTAGCGGGAGCACAGATACGCAGTATTTT

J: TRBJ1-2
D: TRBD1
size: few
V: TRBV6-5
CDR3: CASSYSGQGAGGYTF
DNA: TGTGCCAGCAGTTACTCGGGACAGGGGGCTGGTGGCTACACCTTC

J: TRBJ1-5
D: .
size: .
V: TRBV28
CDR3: CASSVPGTTQPQHF
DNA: TGTGCCAGCAGTGTGCCGGGCACCACTCAGCCCCAGCATTTT

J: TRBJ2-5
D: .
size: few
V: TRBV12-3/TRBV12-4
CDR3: CASSIPGRQQETQYF
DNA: TGTGCCAGCAGTATCCCGGGACGGCAACAAGAGACCCAGTACTTC

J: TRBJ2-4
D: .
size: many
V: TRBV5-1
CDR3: CASSRGVADLKNIQYF
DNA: TGCGCCAGCAGCCGCGGAGTAGCGGACCTCAAAAACATTCAGTACTTC

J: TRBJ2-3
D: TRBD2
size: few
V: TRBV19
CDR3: CASSIDHRSLAGELDTQYF
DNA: TGTGCCAGTAGTATAGATCATCGGTCACTAGCGGGCGAATTAGATACGCAGTATTTT

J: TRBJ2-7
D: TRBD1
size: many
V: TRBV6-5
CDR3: CASTRTGGSYEQYF
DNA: TGTGCCAGCACCAGGACAGGGGGGTCCTACGAGCAGTACTTC

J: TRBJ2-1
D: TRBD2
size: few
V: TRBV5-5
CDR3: CASSLTSGEFNNEQFF
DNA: TGTGCCAGCAGCTTGACTAGCGGGGAATTCAACAATGAGCAGTTCTTC

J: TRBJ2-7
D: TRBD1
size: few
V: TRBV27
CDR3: CASSLSPGQSFYEQYF
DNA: TGTGCCAGCAGTTTATCCCCGGGACAGAGCTTCTACGAGCAGTACTTC

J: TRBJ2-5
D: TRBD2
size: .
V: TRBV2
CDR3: CASSEKRGGSETQYF
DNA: TGTGCCAGCAGTGAGAAGCGGGGGGGCTCAGAGACCCAGTACTTC

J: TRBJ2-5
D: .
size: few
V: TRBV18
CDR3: CASSPLVETQYF
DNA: TGTGCCAGCTCACCACTCGTAGAGACCCAGTACTTC

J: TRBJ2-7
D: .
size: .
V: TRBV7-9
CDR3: CASSFQVNYEQYF
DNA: TGTGCCAGCAGCTTCCAAGTCAATTACGAGCAGTACTTC

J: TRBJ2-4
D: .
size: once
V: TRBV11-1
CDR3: CASSLGRGVDKNIQYF
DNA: TGTGCCAGCAGCTTAGGGCGCGGGGTGGACAAAAACATTCAGTACTTC

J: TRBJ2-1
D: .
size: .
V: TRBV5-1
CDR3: CASRVGRHLDYNEQFF
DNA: TGCGCCAGCAGGGTCGGGAGACACCTTGATTACAATGAGCAGTTCTTC

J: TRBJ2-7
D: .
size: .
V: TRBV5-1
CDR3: CASSETGRHEQYF
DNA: TGCGCCAGCAGCGAAACAGGGCGCCACGAGCAGTACTTC

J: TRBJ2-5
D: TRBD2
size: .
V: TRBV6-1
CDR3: CASDVGRGSLNEQYF
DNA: TGTGCCAGCGACGTTGGTCGCGGGAGTCTGAATGAGCAGTACTTC

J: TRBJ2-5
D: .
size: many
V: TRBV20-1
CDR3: CSATESQETQYF
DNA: TGCAGTGCTACCGAAAGCCAAGAGACCCAGTACTTC

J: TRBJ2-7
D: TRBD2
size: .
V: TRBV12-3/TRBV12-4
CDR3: CASSRRGATSVAYEQYF
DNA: TGTGCCAGCAGTCGGCGAGGGGCGACTAGCGTCGCATACGAGCAGTACTTC

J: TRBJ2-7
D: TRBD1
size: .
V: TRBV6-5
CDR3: CASSERGQGLYEQYF
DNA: TGTGCCAGCAGTGAGAGAGGACAGGGGCTCTACGAGCAGTACTTC

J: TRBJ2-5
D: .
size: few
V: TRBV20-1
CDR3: CSARRSGLETQYF
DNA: TGCAGTGCTAGAAGGTCCGGGCTGGAGACCCAGTACTTC

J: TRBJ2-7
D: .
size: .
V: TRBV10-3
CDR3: CAISEMGEGVLGEQYF
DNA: TGTGCCATCAGTGAGATGGGTGAGGGGGTCTTGGGGGAGCAGTACTTC

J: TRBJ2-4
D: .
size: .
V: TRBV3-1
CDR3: CASSQNRGPDGEQYF
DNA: TGTGCCAGCAGCCAGAACAGAGGGCCTGATGGGGAGCAGTACTTC

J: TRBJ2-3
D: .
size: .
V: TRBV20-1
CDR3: CSARSIGQGGPDTQYF
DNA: TGCAGTGCTAGATCTATCGGGCAGGGGGGTCCAGATACGCAGTATTTT

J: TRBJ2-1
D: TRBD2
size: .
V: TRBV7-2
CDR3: CASSRLPGLAGRVGEQFF
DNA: TGTGCCAGCAGCCGCCTTCCTGGACTAGCGGGAAGGGTTGGTGAGCAGTTCTTC

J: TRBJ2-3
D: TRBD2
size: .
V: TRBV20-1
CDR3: CSARHRGGSTDTQYF
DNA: TGCAGTGCTAGGCACCGGGGGGGCAGCACAGATACGCAGTATTTT